These 10 T cell receptor beta chains were sequenced from one sample in a study of cytomegalovirus exposure and HLA in healthy donors. The study ran its PCR with 60 Vbeta and 13 Jbeta primers. Produced via immunoSEQ multiplex PCR; TCRdb's table is partial and in-frame only. The data show approximately 100,000 clones, roughly four fifths seen once. The specimen sequenced was PBMCs. These receptors all stem from a male donor in good health and CMV-seropositive.

The chain links TRBV2 to TRBJ1-5; D remains unclear. This CDR3 is built from 13 residues. Deletions cut 7 bases from V and 3 bases from J, with 10 bases between. Germline V gene sequence: CDR1 SNHLY, CDR2 FYNNEI. The CDR3 DNA reads TGTGCCAGCACCGCCGGTAACAATCAGCCCCAGCATTTT. This encodes CASTAGNNQPQHF.

The chain joins TRBV9 to TRBJ2-3; 10 nucleotides align to TRBD2. Germline V gene lookup returns CDR1 SGDLS and CDR2 YYNGEE. J was trimmed by 6 bases and V by 4 bases; bases with no gene match: 20. The CDR3 totals 19 residues. The DNA of the CDR3 is TGTGCCAGCAGCCAATCTAGCGGGGGCCCTCTTCGGGGGTCGGATACGCAGTATTTT. Residues: CASSQSSGGPLRGSDTQYF.

The chain carries TRBV5-6 and TRBJ2-5; D unresolved. Germline lookup yields CDR1 SGHDT and CDR2 YYEEEE. V was cut by 2 bases and J by 2 bases, with 10 bases left in between. The length of the CDR3 is 14 residues. The CDR3 is CASSFVRTQETQYF. DNA for the CDR3: TGTGCCAGCAGCTTCGTGAGAACGCAAGAGACCCAGTACTTC.

The chain links TRBV13 to TRBJ2-3; 7 bases are shared with TRBD2. V gave up 0 bases and J gave up 2 bases; unmatched junction bases: 5. Per the germline V gene, CDR1 is PRHDT and CDR2 is FYEKMQ (reference sequence). The CDR3 length is 16 residues. The CDR3 region is CASSLGAGVPTDTQYF. The DNA for the CDR3 is TGTGCCAGCAGCTTAGGGGCGGGGGTTCCCACAGATACGCAGTATTTT.

The chain couples TRBV7-2 to TRBJ2-7, with TRBD1 identical over 8 bases. Germline V gene sequence: CDR1 SGHTA, CDR2 FQGNSA. The CDR3 has 14 residues. V lost 2 bases and J lost 1; bases outside the gene matches: 1. The CDR3 is CASSLTGGSYEQYF. The CDR3 DNA reads TGTGCCAGCAGCTTAACAGGGGGGTCCTACGAGCAGTACTTC.

V gene TRBV5-1 combines with J gene TRBJ1-2; 8 nucleotides align to TRBD1. Germline CDR1 and CDR2: SGHRS and YFSETQ. The CDR3 sequence is 14 residues long. V dropped 3 bases and J dropped 3; count of bases not matched to a gene: 4. This CDR3 reads CASSSLTGDYGYTF. CDR3 DNA sequence: TGCGCCAGCAGCTCGCTGACAGGGGACTATGGCTACACCTTC.

The chain links TRBV19 to TRBJ1-2; D not certain. Germline lookup yields CDR1 LNHDA and CDR2 SQIVND (reference sequence). The CDR3 has 13 amino acids. V gave up 2 bases and J gave up 3 bases, with 7 bases separating them. In DNA form, the CDR3 reads TGTGCCAGTAGTATAAGCGGATACTATGGCTACACCTTC. Encoded protein: CASSISGYYGYTF. The whole variable domain, filled in from reference TRBV19 and TRBJ1-2, reads DGGITQSPKYLFRKEGQNVTLSCEQNLNHDAMYWYRQDPGQGLRLIYYSQIVNDFQKGDIAEGYSVSREKKESFPLTVTSAQKNPTAFYLCASSISGYYGYTFGSGTRLTVV.

This sequence joins TRBV4-3 and TRBJ2-1; perhaps TRBD1 as D (8 bases). The germline V and J ends were trimmed by 0 bases and 4 bases, with 13 bases remaining between them. This CDR3 has 16 amino acids. Germline CDR1 is LGHNA and CDR2 is YSLEER. CDR3 sequence reads: CASSQETGGGYNEQFF. In DNA form, the CDR3 reads TGCGCCAGCAGCCAAGAAACAGGGGGGGGTTACAATGAGCAGTTCTTC.

This clone was observed a single time. The chain combines TRBV6-1 with TRBJ1-2; D is undetermined. The V gene's germline CDR1 is MNHNS and CDR2 SASEGT. Trimming took 3 bases from V and 7 from J, leaving 9 bases between them. This CDR3 comprises 12 residues. The CDR3 sequence is CASSDMSLGYTF. In nucleotides, the CDR3 is TGTGCCAGCAGTGATATGAGCCTTGGCTACACCTTC.

The chain carries TRBV5-5 and TRBJ2-7; 8 nucleotides match TRBD1. The germline V gene has CDR1 SGHKS and CDR2 YYEKEE (reference sequence). The CDR3 spans 15 residues. The V segment lost 4 bases and the J segment 4 bases; nucleotides outside the gene matches: 10. In DNA, the CDR3 is TGTGCCAGCAGCCGCGGACAGGGCGGGTGGTACGAGCAGTACTTC. Amino acid sequence: CASSRGQGGWYEQYF.